This T cell receptor (beta chain) derives from a study of cytomegalovirus exposure and HLA in healthy donors. Study-level background: Membership in the Caucasian-associated ancestry cluster was found for approximately 85% of almost 400 genotyped donors.

PCR primers comprised 60 Vbeta and 13 Jbeta primers. Clones were sequenced by immunoSEQ multiplex PCR, and TCRdb holds only the in-frame ones, with some missing. The data show 180,000 or so clones, with around 68% seen just once and about 2.9% held by the top ten. Study results and caveats: Many donors carried some public TCRs, although rarity characterized most TCR sequences.

The donors (healthy individuals) were bone marrow donors. To note about this clone: The antigen is not known.

This CDR3 spans 16 amino acids. V lost 0 bases to trimming and J lost 4 bases, with 13 bases between them. Germline CDR1 and CDR2: MNHNS and SASEGT. The chain joins TRBV6-1 to TRBJ1-3, with a possible D match to TRBD1 (6 bases). The sample comprised PBMCs. This TCR came from a man aged 40-50 years in good health and CMV-seronegative. The CDR3: CASSEAGGARGNTIYF. The CDR3 DNA reads as TGTGCCAGCAGTGAAGCTGGGGGGGCGCGGGGAAACACCATATATTTT.